In its sample, the clone carrying this T cell receptor beta chain was seen many times. The V gene's germline CDR1 is SGDLS and CDR2 YYNGEE. The CDR3 has 16 amino acids. J gave up 4 bases and V 0 bases, and 7 bases lay outside the gene matches. The data were obtained in a study of early T cells in non-severe SARS-CoV-2 infection. TCRdb ran MiXCR on the 5' RACE reads and lists one entry per CDR3 protein. Here the sample spans tens of thousands of distinct CDR3 sequences, roughly 9.4% being singletons. The rearrangement links TRBV9 to TRBJ2-1; 7 bases are shared with TRBD1. This specimen was whole blood, taken at baseline. The sequence derives from an adult who was a healthcare worker with PCR-confirmed SARS-CoV-2 infection or an uninfected control (not recorded which). The CDR3 nucleotides are TGTGCCAGCAGCGTAGGAGGGACAGCCGTATACAATGAGCAGTTCTTC. This translates into CASSVGGTAVYNEQFF.